This T cell receptor beta chain came from a study of naive and memory T cell subsets. This clonotype was seen repeatedly, ten times or more. V was clipped by 2 bases and J by 4 bases, with 14 bases between them. This CDR3 is 14 amino acids long. CDR1 is DFQATT, CDR2 SNEGSKA, per germline (reference sequence). A UMI-containing oligonucleotide was joined by 3' ligation to the TCR cDNA template. Cells were not sorted; total RNA input targeted roughly 1 to 1,100 ng. The SP2 primer and nested alpha and beta constant region primers amplified ligated cDNA in four rounds. TCRdb used MiXCR to reprocess the 5' RACE reads, holding one entry per CDR3 protein. There are 45,000 to 55,000 distinct CDR3 sequences in the sample; about 4.5% occur only once, and about 0.8% lies in the top ten.

V gene TRBV20-1 combines with J gene TRBJ1-1; TRBD1 might be the D (6 bases). The sequence came from a female donor in good health. CDR3 loop: CSARPGGAATEAFF. The CDR3 nucleotides are TGCAGTGCTAGACCTGGGGGCGCGGCCACTGAAGCTTTCTTT.